This T cell receptor beta chain was identified during a study of liver allograft versus peripheral blood T cells. Study-level background: Within transplanted livers, the T cell receptor repertoires were examined and compared against the repertoires present in the peripheral blood of liver transplant recipients. General observations from the study: Differences were reported between the T cell receptor repertoires inside liver allografts and those that were detected in peripheral blood.

The CDR3 is made up of 14 amino acids. V shed 5 bases and J shed 1 base, with 12 bases lying between them. CDR1 and CDR2 (germline): DFQATT, SNEGSKA (reference sequence). TCRdb re-analysed the reads in MiXCR, keeping a single row per CDR3 protein. Seen here are 5,000 or so distinct CDR3 sequences, approximately 15% observed once, and the top ten hold about 3%. Comment on this clonotype: Its antigen is unidentified.

The receptor comes from a human patient who had a liver transplant. The T cells may come from the graft donor. The rearrangement uses TRBV20-1 and TRBJ1-5; D remains unclear. CDR3 region: CSAEDHASNQPQHF. CDR3 bases: TGCAGTGCTGAGGACCACGCGAGCAATCAGCCCCAGCATTTT.